One sample yielded the 18 T cell receptor beta chains listed below, sequenced in a study of T cell responses to AZD1222 COVID-19 vaccine. TCRdb's table, derived via immunoSEQ multiplex PCR, lists solely in-frame clones and lacks some. The sample shows under 300,000 clones, more than 85% of them seen only once. The sample in question was peripheral blood, obtained on day 0 of AZD1222 vaccination. The receptor set was obtained from an adult in good health.

V and J are TRBV27 and TRBJ2-1, with TRBD2 as a possible D gene (5 bases). This CDR3 comprises 17 residues. Trimming took off 7 bases at V and 8 bases at J, with 27 bases between the two ends. Germline CDR1 MNHEY, CDR2 SMNVEV (reference sequence). The CDR3 DNA is TGTGCCAGCAAACGAGGATGGGAGCCTCAACGACGGGATGAGCAGTTCTTC. Amino acid sequence: CASKRGWEPQRRDEQFF.

This clone has more than one count but fewer than ten. The genes are TRBV27 and TRBJ2-5; D gene unclear. This CDR3 has 14 amino acids. V lost 0 bases to trimming and J lost 1 base, with 6 bases between them. CDR1 MNHEY and CDR2 SMNVEV come from the germline V gene (reference sequence). CDR3 bases: TGTGCCAGCAGTTTATCCCCCGCCCAAGAGACCCAGTACTTC. Translated: CASSLSPAQETQYF.

The chain joins TRBV3-1 (or the pseudogene TRBV3-2) to TRBJ2-3, with 10 bases identical to TRBD2. Per the germline V gene, CDR1 is LGHDT and CDR2 is YNNKEL (reference sequence). The CDR3 totals 16 residues. Germline trimming cut 2 bases from V and 1 base from J; bases unmatched to any gene: 3. CDR3 sequence reads: CASSQPLAGGTDTQYF. The CDR3, as DNA: TGTGCCAGCAGCCAACCGCTAGCGGGGGGCACAGATACGCAGTATTTT.

CDR3 DNA: TGTGCCAGCAGTTTGGCAGCAGTCGAGGAAAAACTGTTTTTT. Amino acids: CASSLAAVEEKLFF. This rearrangement joins TRBV28 to TRBJ1-4, with D unclear. Trimming stripped 3 bases from V and 8 bases from J, with 13 bases between. CDR3 size: 14 residues. CDR1 is MDHEN, CDR2 SYDVKM, per germline. The full variable domain, rest sourced from reference TRBV28 and TRBJ1-4, is DVKVTQSSRYLVKRTGEKVFLECVQDMDHENMFWYRQDPGLGLRLIYFSYDVKMKEKGDIPEGYSVSREKKERFSLILESASTNQTSMYLCASSLAAVEEKLFFGSGTQLSVL.

J is TRBJ2-7 and V is TRBV11-2; D unresolved. V gave up 1 base and J gave up 6 bases, with 4 bases separating them. CDR1 and CDR2 (germline): SGHAT, FQNNGV. This CDR3 region has 11 residues. The CDR3, as DNA: TGTGCCAGCAGCTTAGCAGGCGAGCAGTACTTC. Residues: CASSLAGEQYF.

This chain connects TRBV7-9 to TRBJ2-1, with TRBD2 identical over 11 bases. Trimming took 6 bases from V and 2 from J; bases not matched to a gene: 6. Germline loops: CDR1 SEHNR, CDR2 FQNEAQ (reference sequence). This CDR3 has 16 amino acids. DNA of the CDR3: TGTGCCAGCAGTCCTCTAGCGGGGGGCCCCTACAATGAGCAGTTCTTC. It translates to CASSPLAGGPYNEQFF.

The chain carries TRBV28 and TRBJ2-7; no reliable D call. In germline, CDR1 is MDHEN, CDR2 SYDVKM. Trimming stripped 4 bases from V and 9 bases from J, with 16 bases between. CDR3 length: 13 amino acids. In nucleotides, the CDR3 is TGTGCCAGCAGTTCGTCGGACCGACTCGGGCAGTACTTC. Residues: CASSSSDRLGQYF.

The V and J genes are TRBV5-4 and TRBJ2-5, with D perhaps matching TRBD1 (6 bases). Germline V gives CDR1 SGHNT, CDR2 YYREEE (reference sequence). V was trimmed by 5 bases and J by 0 bases, leaving 14 bases between them. This CDR3 has 15 amino acids. DNA of the CDR3: TGTGCCAGCAGTTTCCCGGGACATCACCAAGAGACCCAGTACTTC. It specifies CASSFPGHHQETQYF.

Points on this clone: As the CDR3 is not closed by the conserved phenylalanine or tryptophan, this likely results from a read error. It is unclear where the CDR3 begins or ends on the DNA, so no DNA is shown, and the CDR3 is as TCRdb lists it. V and J are TRBV20-1 and TRBJ1-1. Ends included, the CDR3 has 8 residues. Germline CDR1 DFQATT, CDR2 SNEGSKA (reference sequence). CDR3 amino acids: CSATPGFI.

V and J are TRBV24-1 and TRBJ2-2; D is uncertain. Germline values: CDR1 KGHDR, CDR2 SFDVKD. Trimming stripped 5 bases from V and 1 base from J, with 7 bases between. CDR3 size: 14 residues. CDR3 protein: CATSGRMNTGELFF. DNA of the CDR3: TGTGCCACCAGTGGGCGGATGAACACCGGGGAGCTGTTTTTT.

The table lists this clone with a count of one. The V and J genes are TRBV5-1 and TRBJ1-1; D might be TRBD1 (5 bases). CDR1 and CDR2 from the germline V gene are SGHRS and YFSETQ. Deletions cut 2 bases from V and 5 bases from J, with 16 bases between. The CDR3 totals 15 residues. CDR3 sequence (DNA): TGCGCCAGCAGCTTTGGGGGAGGTAGGGTGACTGAAGCTTTCTTT. It specifies CASSFGGGRVTEAFF.

This rearrangement joins TRBV7-2 to TRBJ2-1; D gene unclear. Germline CDR1 and CDR2: SGHTA and FQGNSA. The CDR3 totals 11 residues. V gave up 5 bases and J gave up 8 bases, with 7 bases separating them. The CDR3 region is CASSLYYEQFF. CDR3 nucleotide sequence: TGTGCCAGCAGCCTCTATTATGAGCAGTTCTTC.

CDR3 region: CASSKNRRNEQFF. CDR3 nucleotides: TGTGCCAGCAGTAAAAATAGACGTAATGAGCAGTTCTTC. The rearrangement uses TRBV6-2 or TRBV6-3 and TRBJ2-1; D unclear. The V gene lost 5 bases and the J gene lost 7 bases, with 12 bases spanning the gap. The V gene's germline CDR1 is MNHEY and CDR2 SVGEGT. The CDR3 has 13 amino acids.

The chain joins TRBV11-3 to TRBJ2-7, with TRBD1 matching 7 bases. The CDR3 is made up of 13 amino acids. The germline gives CDR1 SGHNT, CDR2 YENEEA. The V gene end was trimmed by 5 bases and the J gene end by 6 bases; junction bases not matched to a gene: 7. CDR3 region: CASSPRTGVEQYF. The CDR3 DNA sequence: TGTGCCAGCAGCCCCCGAACAGGGGTCGAGCAGTACTTC.

Worth noting for this clone: Since the CDR3 does not end with the conserved phenylalanine or tryptophan, this likely comes from a read error. No DNA is shown, since the ends of the CDR3 on it are uncertain; the CDR3 is the one TCRdb lists. V and J are TRBV5-1 and TRBJ1-2; the table calls TRBD1, which could not be checked here. The length of the CDR3 is 12 amino acids, counting both ends. Per germline, CDR1 SGHRS and CDR2 YFSETQ. The CDR3 sequence: CASSLEGTGIIL.

The chain couples TRBV5-1 to TRBJ2-3; 9 bases are a match to TRBD2. Germline V CDR1 and CDR2: SGHRS, YFSETQ. V dropped 2 bases and J dropped 6; count of bases not matched to a gene: 10. The CDR3 consists of 16 residues. CDR3 sequence: CASSFSGTSSLDTQYF. The DNA for the CDR3 is TGCGCCAGCAGCTTCTCCGGGACTAGCTCCCTGGATACGCAGTATTTT. The entire variable domain, with the rest obtained from reference TRBV5-1 and TRBJ2-3, is as follows: KAGVTQTPRYLIKTRGQQVTLSCSPISGHRSVSWYQQTPGQGLQFLFEYFSETQRNKGNFPGRFSGRQFSNSRSEMNVSTLELGDSALYLCASSFSGTSSLDTQYFGPGTRLTVL.

This chain joins TRBV3-1 (or the pseudogene TRBV3-2) and TRBJ2-7, with TRBD2 matching 13 bases. From germline, CDR1 is LGHDT and CDR2 YNNKEL (reference sequence). This CDR3 is built from 17 residues. Trimming removed 2 bases from V and 1 base from J; junction bases left unmatched: 5. CDR3 protein: CASSQPRTSGRSYEQYF. CDR3 nucleotide sequence: TGTGCCAGCAGCCAACCCCGGACTAGCGGGAGATCCTACGAGCAGTACTTC.

The chain is built from TRBV18 and TRBJ2-1; 7 bases align to TRBD1. CDR3 size: 16 residues. From germline, CDR1 is KGHSH and CDR2 LQKENI. Unmatched junction bases numbered 6, after V lost 2 bases and J lost 2 bases. The CDR3 is CASSPDIGGAYNEQFF. The CDR3 bases are TGTGCCAGCTCACCAGATATAGGGGGCGCCTACAATGAGCAGTTCTTC.